This TCR beta chain was sequenced during a study of shared clonotypes between healthy human individuals. For the study at large: The people who gave samples were a couple of women and a few men aged 18 to 49. Overall study findings and caveats: Generation probability values for non-shared clonotypes were lower than those for clonotypes shared by all four donors.

About this clone itself: Its target is not known.

Across several immunoSEQ plates, the genomic DNA of each subset was split evenly. In the original analysis: As immunoSEQ supplied junction-only sequences (without quality scores), filtering differed. Data came from immunoSEQ multiplex PCR; TCRdb stores just in-frame clones and leaves some out. D and trimming come from the DNA, and the V and J calls and clone size come from that table. The repertoire consists of millions of clones, with about 95% occurring once and the leading ten covering about 1.1%. Terminally differentiated effector memory CD45RA+ cells were excluded by CCR7 positive selection of CD45RO-negative cells. The V end was cut by 0 bases, the J end by 5 bases, with 14 bases between. Germline CDR1 is WSHSY and CDR2 is SAAADI. CDR3 size: 15 residues.

The sample was naive CD8+ T cells sorted from blood. This chain uses TRBV10-2 with TRBJ2-7; D is perhaps TRBD2 (6 bases). This receptor was identified in a man aged 18 to 30 in good health. Here the CDR3 DNA reads TGCGCCAGCAGTGAGTCTCGGCTAGCGTCCCACGAGCAGTACTTC. Amino acids: CASSESRLASHEQYF.